Each of the 24 T cell receptor beta chains below was sequenced from the same sample in a study of PD-L1 blockade in urothelial cancer. Time point indicated: pretreatment peripheral blood. Assay: immunoSEQ multiplex PCR; the TCRdb copy retains only in-frame clones and omits some. The table shows over 65,000 clones, with 85% to 90% occurring only once. The input for sequencing was PBMCs, taken around atezolizumab (anti-PD-L1) treatment. All receptors derive from a man in his sixties or seventies with urothelial cancer.

V usage is TRBV29-1 and J usage is TRBJ2-7; 7 bases are shared with TRBD2. Germline values: CDR1 SQVTM, CDR2 ANQGSEA. After removal of 6 bases from V and 0 bases from J, the junction contained 5 bases not matched to a gene. The CDR3 consists of 13 residues. The CDR3 loop is CSVGLGDSYEQYF. Written as DNA, the CDR3 is TGCAGCGTCGGACTAGGAGACTCCTACGAGCAGTACTTC.

Concerning this clone itself: The junction departs from the called germline gene at one end, perhaps through a read error. V is TRBV28 and J is TRBJ2-7; 13 positions agree with TRBD2. CDR1 and CDR2 (germline): MDHEN, SYDVKM. The length of the CDR3 is 12 residues. The CDR3 loop reads CASSEARTSGSF. CDR3 nucleotides: TGTGCCAGCAGCGAAGCACGGACTAGCGGGAGCTTC.

The chain has TRBV5-1 and TRBJ1-1; TRBD1 agrees at 12 bases. Germline V CDR1 and CDR2: SGHRS, YFSETQ. V shed 4 bases, J shed 9 bases, and the junction held 7 bases outside the gene matches. This CDR3 is 14 amino acids long. This chain's CDR3 is CASSPGTGGVKAFF. The CDR3 coding sequence is TGCGCCAGCAGCCCCGGGACAGGGGGCGTCAAAGCTTTCTTT. The entire variable domain, with the rest obtained from reference TRBV5-1 and TRBJ1-1, is as follows: KAGVTQTPRYLIKTRGQQVTLSCSPISGHRSVSWYQQTPGQGLQFLFEYFSETQRNKGNFPGRFSGRQFSNSRSEMNVSTLELGDSALYLCASSPGTGGVKAFFGQGTRLTVV.

This rearrangement joins TRBV6-4 to TRBJ2-1; 9 positions match TRBD2. The V gene end was trimmed by 6 bases and the J gene end by 0 bases; junction bases not matched to a gene: 3. The CDR3 is made up of 15 amino acids. The germline V gene encodes CDR1 MRHNA and CDR2 SNTAGT. CDR3 in amino acids: CASSVSGSSYNEQFF. For the CDR3, the DNA is TGTGCCAGCAGCGTTAGCGGGAGCTCCTACAATGAGCAGTTCTTC.

V is TRBV6-4 and J is TRBJ2-5, with D unresolved. CDR1 and CDR2 from the germline V gene are MRHNA and SNTAGT. The CDR3 runs to 13 residues. V dropped 1 base and J dropped 7 bases, with 10 bases sitting between them. CDR3 sequence (DNA): TGTGCCAGCAGTGACTTTTTCGGCGGGACCCAGTACTTC. Its translation: CASSDFFGGTQYF.

V usage is TRBV6-1 and J usage is TRBJ2-5; 8 nucleotides match TRBD1. The CDR3 runs 13 residues. Germline CDR1 is MNHNS and CDR2 is SASEGT. V shed 4 bases, J shed 4 bases, and the junction held 2 bases outside the gene matches. As DNA, the CDR3 is TGTGCCAGCAGTGGGACAGGGAGAGAGACCCAGTACTTC. Residues: CASSGTGRETQYF.

V usage is TRBV29-1 and J usage is TRBJ1-5; 9 nucleotides align to TRBD1. The CDR3 is made up of 14 amino acids. CDR1 and CDR2 (germline): SQVTM, ANQGSEA. Germline trimming cut 7 bases from V and 2 bases from J; bases unmatched to any gene: 6. The CDR3 DNA is TGCAGCGCCGGGACAGGGCTAGGCAATCAGCCCCAGCATTTT. Translation gives CSAGTGLGNQPQHF.

V is TRBV4-2 and J is TRBJ2-5, with 8 bases lining up with TRBD1. There are 14 residues in the CDR3. With V trimmed by 4 bases and J by 3 bases, 4 bases remained unmatched. Germline CDR1 reads LGHNA; CDR2 reads YNFKEQ. This CDR3 reads CASSLGQGKETQYF. Here the CDR3 DNA reads TGTGCCAGCAGCCTAGGACAGGGAAAAGAGACCCAGTACTTC.

The chain links TRBV7-8 to TRBJ1-2; the match to TRBD1 covers 7 bases. The CDR3 consists of 14 residues. Trimming removed 0 bases from V and 4 bases from J; junction bases left unmatched: 2. Per the germline V gene, CDR1 is SGHVS and CDR2 is FQNEAQ. The CDR3 bases are TGTGCCAGCAGCTTAGCCCAGGGGGGCTATGGCTACACCTTC. Translating it yields CASSLAQGGYGYTF. Complete variable domain (other parts from reference TRBV7-8 and TRBJ1-2): GAGVSQSPRYKVAKRGQDVALRCDPISGHVSLFWYQQALGQGPEFLTYFQNEAQLDKSGLPSDRFFAERPEGSVSTLKIQRTQQEDSAVYLCASSLAQGGYGYTFGSGTRLTVV.

The chain joins TRBV5-1 to TRBJ2-7; D unresolved. This CDR3 is 13 amino acids long. CDR1 is SGHRS, CDR2 YFSETQ, per germline. Trimming removed 0 bases from V and 3 bases from J, with 7 bases in between. This CDR3 reads CASSLGLNYEQYF. CDR3 DNA: TGCGCCAGCAGCTTGGGACTTAACTACGAGCAGTACTTC.

This chain connects TRBV28 to TRBJ2-7; 10 nucleotides align to TRBD2. Unmatched junction bases numbered 7, after V lost 3 bases and J lost 2 bases. Germline V gives CDR1 MDHEN, CDR2 SYDVKM. The CDR3 spans 16 residues. The CDR3 nucleotides are TGTGCCAGCAGTTTTATTAAAGCGGGAGGGGCCTACGAGCAGTACTTC. Residues: CASSFIKAGGAYEQYF.

This clone was seen once. The rearrangement uses TRBV19 and TRBJ2-7; 12 bases are shared with TRBD2. The CDR3 length is 14 residues. V dropped 4 bases and J dropped 6; count of bases not matched to a gene: 4. Germline V gene sequence: CDR1 LNHDA, CDR2 SQIVND (reference sequence). CDR3 sequence reads: CASSTTSGRGEQYF. The CDR3 DNA is TGTGCCAGTAGTACGACTAGCGGGAGAGGCGAGCAGTACTTC.

To note about this clone: At one end, the junction sequence differs from germline, possibly due to a read error. This chain uses TRBV6-1 with TRBJ1-4; D is undetermined. From germline, CDR1 is MNHNS and CDR2 SASEGT. This CDR3 contains 11 residues. The CDR3 region has the DNA TGTGCCAGCAGAGATATTAACGAGGTTAGATTT. It is translated as CASRDINEVRF.

V is TRBV28 and J is TRBJ1-4; D might be TRBD1 (5 bases). Germline values: CDR1 MDHEN, CDR2 SYDVKM. The length of the CDR3 is 15 residues. With 4 bases removed from V and 5 bases from J, the gap between germline ends came to 14 bases. The CDR3: CASSSAGGRNEKLFF. The CDR3 DNA reads TGTGCCAGCAGTTCCGCCGGGGGTAGAAATGAAAAACTGTTTTTT.

This sequence joins TRBV4-2 and TRBJ2-3, with 13 bases identical to TRBD2. Germline assignment: CDR1 LGHNA and CDR2 YNFKEQ. The CDR3 totals 19 residues. V lost 0 bases and J lost 0; bases outside the gene matches: 6. As DNA, the CDR3 is TGTGCCAGCAGCCAAGATAGAGGGACTAGCGGGATCAGCACAGATACGCAGTATTTT. Protein sequence: CASSQDRGTSGISTDTQYF.

The chain links TRBV30 to TRBJ1-4, with TRBD1 identical over 12 bases. CDR3 length: 13 residues. Germline V lookup: CDR1 GTSNPN, CDR2 SVGIG (reference sequence). V lost 8 bases to trimming and J lost 8 bases; unmatched junction nucleotides: 6. The CDR3, as DNA: TGTGCCGGGACAGGGGGCGCGAGGGAAAAACTGTTTTTT. It specifies CAGTGGAREKLFF.

This clone was picked up one time. The CDR3 spells CASSLGQGSYGYTF. The DNA for the CDR3 is TGCGCCAGCAGCTTGGGCCAGGGTTCTTATGGCTACACCTTC. The chain uses TRBV5-1 and TRBJ1-2, with D tentatively TRBD1 (5 bases). With 0 bases removed from V and 5 bases from J, the gap between germline ends came to 11 bases. The CDR3 totals 14 residues. Germline V gene lookup returns CDR1 SGHRS and CDR2 YFSETQ.

V and J are TRBV9 and TRBJ2-1; TRBD2 matches at 8 bases. The CDR3 runs to 16 residues. Germline V gene sequence: CDR1 SGDLS, CDR2 YYNGEE. Trimming cost V 0 bases and J 2 bases; bases outside gene matches: 4. CDR3 protein: CASSVGSGSAYNEQFF. The CDR3, as DNA: TGTGCCAGCAGCGTAGGGAGCGGGAGTGCCTACAATGAGCAGTTCTTC. Complete variable domain (other parts from reference TRBV9 and TRBJ2-1): DSGVTQTPKHLITATGQRVTLRCSPRSGDLSVYWYQQSLDQGLQFLIQYYNGEERAKGNILERFSAQQFPDLHSELNLSSLELGDSALYFCASSVGSGSAYNEQFFGPGTRLTVL.

The sample holds one count of this clone. The chain links TRBV5-1 to TRBJ1-2; D ambiguous. The CDR3 has 16 residues. Trimming shortened V by 0 bases and J by 6 bases, and 18 bases separated the two germline ends. Germline-derived CDR1 and CDR2 are SGHRS and YFSETQ. For the CDR3, the DNA is TGCGCCAGCAGCTTGGGTACTCCCTTACTCGGGAATGGCTACACCTTC. Residues: CASSLGTPLLGNGYTF. Combining the CDR3 with reference TRBV5-1 and TRBJ1-2 gives the whole variable domain KAGVTQTPRYLIKTRGQQVTLSCSPISGHRSVSWYQQTPGQGLQFLFEYFSETQRNKGNFPGRFSGRQFSNSRSEMNVSTLELGDSALYLCASSLGTPLLGNGYTFGSGTRLTVV.

This chain joins TRBV9 and TRBJ2-7, with 7 bases aligning to TRBD1. This CDR3 region has 16 residues. Germline V CDR1 and CDR2: SGDLS, YYNGEE. The V gene end was trimmed by 4 bases and the J gene end by 3 bases; junction bases not matched to a gene: 13. The CDR3 region has the DNA TGTGCCAGCAGCCATGGGCTCCGGGACAGCGTCTACGAGCAGTACTTC. It translates to CASSHGLRDSVYEQYF.

The J gene is TRBJ2-7, the V gene TRBV6-5; D remains ambiguous. V gave up 4 bases and J gave up 0 bases, with 16 bases separating them. The length of the CDR3 is 16 residues. Germline values: CDR1 MNHEY, CDR2 SVGAGI. The CDR3 DNA is TGTGCCAGCAGTTTGACTCCTCGTCGCCTCTCCTACGAGCAGTACTTC. Its translation is CASSLTPRRLSYEQYF.

The chain is built from TRBV19 and TRBJ2-3; 7 positions agree with TRBD1. V dropped 7 bases and J dropped 0; count of bases not matched to a gene: 4. Germline assignment: CDR1 LNHDA and CDR2 SQIVND (reference sequence). This CDR3 is 14 amino acids long. CDR3 in amino acids: CASKARGSTDTQYF. The CDR3 DNA is TGTGCCAGTAAGGCCAGGGGGAGCACAGATACGCAGTATTTT.

The V and J genes are TRBV28 and TRBJ1-4; D gene ambiguous. Germline values: CDR1 MDHEN, CDR2 SYDVKM. Trimming pared 5 bases from V and 10 bases from J, leaving 17 bases between. The CDR3 totals 14 residues. Here the CDR3 DNA reads TGTGCCAGCAGTGACCTCGAGGCCCGGAGAAAACTGTTTTTT. This sequence encodes CASSDLEARRKLFF.

This clone appeared a few times. V and J are TRBV7-2 and TRBJ2-1; 8 nucleotides line up with TRBD2. The V segment lost 1 base and the J segment 4 bases; nucleotides outside the gene matches: 9. The CDR3 runs 17 residues. Germline CDR1 and CDR2: SGHTA and FQGNSA. The CDR3 loop reads CASSLEVPGGWYNEQFF. DNA of the CDR3: TGTGCCAGCAGCTTAGAAGTCCCGGGAGGGTGGTACAATGAGCAGTTCTTC.